This T cell receptor (beta chain) stems from a study of cytomegalovirus exposure and HLA in healthy donors. For the study at large: Among 150 million to 200 million T cells, an earlier analysis found around 100 million unique TCR beta sequences. Whole-study findings and limits: Earlier analysis found most TCR beta V segments productive about 90% or about 30% of the time. Some TCR beta chains (roughly 150 of them) were listed as cytomegalovirus-associated.

These donors, healthy bone marrow donors, were studied. To note about this clone: Its antigen is currently unknown.

The CDR3 runs 15 residues. CDR1 is SGHAT, CDR2 FQNNGV, per germline. The V gene lost 6 bases and the J gene lost 2 bases, with 11 bases spanning the gap. Vbeta (60) and Jbeta (13) primers were used in the PCR. Data came from immunoSEQ multiplex PCR; TCRdb stores just in-frame clones and leaves some out. The sample shows approximately 100,000 clones, nearly 70% of them seen only once. The specimen was PBMCs. The origin of this receptor is a woman between 70 and 85 years old in good health and CMV-seropositive. This chain links TRBV11-2 with TRBJ2-6, with D possibly matching TRBD2 (7 bases). The CDR3 sequence is CASSRGGAGANVLTF. The CDR3 region has the DNA TGTGCCAGCAGTCGAGGGGGGGCTGGGGCCAACGTCCTGACTTTC.